This T cell receptor (beta chain) is drawn from a study of blood T cell repertoires in COVID-19. About the study: The United States, Italy and Spain supplied acute and convalescent COVID-19 samples.

The CDR3 runs 18 residues. The germline V gene encodes CDR1 SEHNR and CDR2 FQNEAQ (reference sequence). Trimming cost V 3 bases and J 0 bases; bases outside gene matches: 5. Produced via immunoSEQ multiplex PCR; TCRdb's table is partial and in-frame only. The sample carries 18,000 or so clones, around nine tenths recorded once. The sample comprised peripheral blood. The chain recombines TRBV7-9 with TRBJ2-1, with TRBD2 matching 13 bases. This receptor was taken from a man aged 40-49 years with active COVID-19. The CDR3 DNA sequence: TGTGCCAGCAGCTTTCGGACTAGCGGGAGACCCTCCTACAATGAGCAGTTCTTC. It translates to CASSFRTSGRPSYNEQFF.